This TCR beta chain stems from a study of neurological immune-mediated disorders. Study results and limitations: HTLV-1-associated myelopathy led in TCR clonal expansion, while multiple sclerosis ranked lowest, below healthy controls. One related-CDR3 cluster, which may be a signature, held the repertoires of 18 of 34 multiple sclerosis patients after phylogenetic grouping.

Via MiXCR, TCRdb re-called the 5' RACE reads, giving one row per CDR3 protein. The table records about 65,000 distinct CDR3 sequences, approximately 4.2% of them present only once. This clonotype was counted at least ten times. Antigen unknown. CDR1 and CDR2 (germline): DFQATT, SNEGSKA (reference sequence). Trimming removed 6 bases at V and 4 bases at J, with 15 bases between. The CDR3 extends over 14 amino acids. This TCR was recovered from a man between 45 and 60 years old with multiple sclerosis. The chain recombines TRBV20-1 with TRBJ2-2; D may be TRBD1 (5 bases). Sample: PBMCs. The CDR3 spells CSAPRGARTGELFF. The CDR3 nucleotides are TGCAGTGCCCCAAGGGGTGCGCGCACCGGGGAGCTGTTTTTT.